This T cell receptor beta chain was identified in a study of blood T cells in healthy people across ages. Through a sample-barcoded 5' primer and a J-beta primer mix, a second PCR was run for roughly 6 to 12 cycles. Every sample returned 2.5 million or more CDR3-containing paired-end reads. TCRdb independently ran MiXCR on the 5' RACE reads; one entry per CDR3 protein. The data hold approximately 900,000 distinct CDR3 sequences, with 45% to 50% observed a single time. A remark on this clonotype: Its target is not known.

The people who gave samples were healthy Caucasians from Russia, aged about 6 to 100. Whole-study findings and limits: When one million T cells were used, diversity estimates were thought to be underestimates.

The sequencing input was blood. The origin of this receptor is a man aged 25-45 years in good health.

The CDR3 loop is CASSGASTGGGTEAFF. For the CDR3, the DNA is TGTGCCAGCAGCGGGGCGAGTACAGGGGGAGGCACTGAAGCTTTCTTT. The chain uses TRBV9 and TRBJ1-1; TRBD1 aligns across 8 bases. Unmatched junction bases numbered 11, after V lost 3 bases and J lost 4 bases. The CDR3 totals 16 residues. Germline V gene lookup returns CDR1 SGDLS and CDR2 YYNGEE.